A single T cell receptor beta chain is shown here with its context. The data were taken from a study of control samples from healthy donors and cancer patients. Trimming removed 0 bases from V and 5 bases from J, with 16 bases in between. The CDR3 has 16 amino acids. Germline CDR1 KGHSH, CDR2 LQKENI. Clones were read by immunoSEQ multiplex PCR, and TCRdb kept only the in-frame ones, dropping some. The table has more than 95,000 clones, 85% to 95% seen once. The receptor's source is a man at least 80 years old with head and neck cancer. The source material was PBMCs. This sequence joins TRBV18 and TRBJ2-5; D is tentatively TRBD1 or TRBD2 (5 bases each). The CDR3 protein is CASSPPRARVSETQYF. CDR3 DNA sequence: TGTGCCAGCTCACCACCGCGGGCCAGGGTATCGGAGACCCAGTACTTC. The entire variable domain, with the rest obtained from reference TRBV18 and TRBJ2-5, is as follows: NAGVMQNPRHLVRRRGQEARLRCSPMKGHSHVYWYRQLPEEGLKFMVYLQKENIIDESGMPKERFSAEFPKEGPSILRIQQVVRGDSAAYFCASSPPRARVSETQYFGPGTRLLVL.